The T cell receptor beta chain described here comes from a study of blood T cell repertoires in COVID-19. In the study overall: Specimens from acute and convalescent COVID-19 originated in the United States, Italy and Spain. From T cells, B-cell-depleted T cells, or PBMCs came the material, which was cDNA or gDNA.

V was pared by 7 bases and J by 4 bases, with 7 bases of the junction left unmatched. Germline V CDR1 and CDR2: MNHEY, SVGAGI. The CDR3 totals 15 residues. Original methodology: Researchers report that nucleated cell counts were estimated from reference gene primer amplification. Measured with immunoSEQ multiplex PCR; TCRdb has only the in-frame clones, and not every one. From that table come the V and J calls and clone size; the DNA was used to work out D and trimming. The data contain about 150,000 clones, 75% to 85% of them singletons. Specimen: peripheral blood. The gene calls are TRBV6-5 and TRBJ2-3; 11 nucleotides match TRBD2. This clonotype originated in a woman in her sixties or seventies with COVID-19, enrolled during active disease. The CDR3 DNA reads TGTGCCAGCACTACTAGCGGGAGTCGCGCAGATACGCAGTATTTT. Translation gives CASTTSGSRADTQYF.